The 24 T cell receptor beta chains reported below all come from one sample, sequenced in a study of cytomegalovirus exposure and HLA in healthy donors. Use of 60 Vbeta and 13 Jbeta primers characterized the PCR. Libraries were prepared by immunoSEQ multiplex PCR; TCRdb keeps only in-frame clonotypes and omits some of them. The table has around 140,000 clones, more than 75% seen once; the top ten hold around 2.9%. The material sequenced was PBMCs. The receptors shown here come from a female donor in good health and CMV-seronegative.

The rearrangement joins TRBV28 to TRBJ2-3, with 14 nucleotides matching TRBD2. Germline V gives CDR1 MDHEN, CDR2 SYDVKM. CDR3 length equals 17 residues. The V segment lost 6 bases and the J segment 2 bases; nucleotides outside the gene matches: 7. CDR3 sequence (DNA): TGTGCCAGCAGGCCACCGGGACTAGCGGGAGACACAGATACGCAGTATTTT. It specifies CASRPPGLAGDTDTQYF. The entire variable domain, with the rest obtained from reference TRBV28 and TRBJ2-3, is as follows: DVKVTQSSRYLVKRTGEKVFLECVQDMDHENMFWYRQDPGLGLRLIYFSYDVKMKEKGDIPEGYSVSREKKERFSLILESASTNQTSMYLCASRPPGLAGDTDTQYFGPGTRLTVL.

Only a few counts were recorded for this clone. CDR3 sequence (DNA): TGTGCCAGCAGTGCAACAGGGGTTATTGAAGCTTTCTTT. It encodes CASSATGVIEAFF. The gene calls are TRBV7-9 and TRBJ1-1; 7 bases agree with TRBD1. The CDR3 extends over 13 amino acids. V lost 6 bases, J lost 7 bases, and 8 bases stayed unmatched. CDR1 is SEHNR, CDR2 FQNEAQ, per germline (reference sequence).

The V call is TRBV6-1, the J call TRBJ2-7; maybe TRBD1 (5 bases). The germline V gene has CDR1 MNHNS and CDR2 SASEGT. The CDR3 runs to 13 residues. V was cut by 8 bases and J by 2 bases, with 13 bases left in between. The CDR3 reads CASADTFTYEQYF. CDR3 sequence (DNA): TGTGCCAGCGCGGACACTTTCACCTACGAGCAGTACTTC.

The V call is TRBV27, the J call TRBJ2-1; the match to TRBD2 covers 10 bases. J lost 5 bases, V lost 6 bases, and 13 bases had no gene match. This CDR3 spans 17 amino acids. Germline-derived CDR1 and CDR2 are MNHEY and SMNVEV (reference sequence). This CDR3 is CASSRPLGLAGDNEQFF. As DNA, the CDR3 is TGTGCCAGCAGCCGACCCCTCGGGCTAGCGGGAGACAATGAGCAGTTCTTC.

The chain is built from TRBV30 and TRBJ1-5; 7 bases align to TRBD1. J lost 2 bases, V lost 2 bases, and 9 bases had no gene match. Germline CDR1 and CDR2: GTSNPN and SVGIG (reference sequence). The CDR3 length is 16 residues. CDR3 nucleotide sequence: TGTGCCTGGAGTCCCTGGACAGGATCGGGCAATCAGCCCCAGCATTTT. Its translation is CAWSPWTGSGNQPQHF. Together with reference TRBV30 and TRBJ1-5, the CDR3 gives the full variable domain: SQTIHQWPATLVQPVGSPLSLECTVEGTSNPNLYWYRQAAGRGLQLLFYSVGIGQISSEVPQNLSASRPQDRQFILSSKKLLLSDSGFYLCAWSPWTGSGNQPQHFGDGTRLSIL.

This CDR3 reads CASKGTSGFYEQYF. CDR3 DNA: TGCGCCAGCAAGGGAACTAGCGGATTCTACGAGCAGTACTTC. The V call is TRBV5-1, the J call TRBJ2-7, with TRBD2 identical over 8 bases. CDR1 and CDR2 (germline): SGHRS, YFSETQ. With V trimmed by 6 bases and J by 3 bases, 8 bases remained unmatched. This CDR3 is 14 amino acids long.

About this clone: Its ends do not fully match the called genes, so a read error is possible. CDR3: CAGSLAVQGGNTEAFF. In DNA, the CDR3 is TGTGCCGGCAGCTTGGCCGTACAGGGCGGGAACACTGAAGCTTTCTTT. The rearrangement uses TRBV5-4 and TRBJ1-1; TRBD1 is a possible D gene (6 bases). Germline CDR1 is SGHNT and CDR2 is YYREEE (reference sequence). The CDR3 loop spans 16 amino acids. The whole variable domain, filled in from reference TRBV5-4 and TRBJ1-1, reads ETGVTQSPTHLIKTRGQQVTLRCSSQSGHNTVSWYQQALGQGPQFIFQYYREEENGRGNFPPRFSGLQFPNYSSELNVNALELDDSALYLCAGSLAVQGGNTEAFFGQGTRLTVV.

The rearrangement links TRBV30 to TRBJ1-1, with D unclear. Germline V gene data show CDR1 as GTSNPN and CDR2 as SVGIG (reference sequence). This CDR3 region has 15 residues. Trimming pared 2 bases from V and 4 bases from J, leaving 17 bases between. Here the CDR3 reads CAWSPLVGESTEAFF. CDR3 in DNA: TGTGCCTGGAGTCCCCTGGTCGGGGAAAGCACTGAAGCTTTCTTT.

This clone was seen once. The gene calls are TRBV7-2 and TRBJ1-6; 7 bases align to TRBD1. The CDR3 length is 15 residues. Looked up from germline, CDR1 is SGHTA and CDR2 is FQGNSA. With 3 bases clipped from V and 9 bases from J, the junction kept 8 bases outside the gene matches. The CDR3 DNA reads TGTGCCAGCAGCTTGAAGACAGGGTCCATTTCACCCCTCCACTTT. Encoded protein: CASSLKTGSISPLHF.

The V gene is TRBV5-1, the J gene TRBJ1-3, with a possible D match to TRBD1 (5 bases). Per the germline V gene, CDR1 is SGHRS and CDR2 is YFSETQ. The CDR3 is 17 amino acids. The V gene lost 0 bases and the J gene lost 4 bases, with 17 bases spanning the gap. CDR3: CASSLEGALTRGNTIYF. The CDR3 DNA follows: TGCGCCAGCAGCTTGGAAGGGGCCCTTACGAGAGGAAACACCATATATTTT.

The chain uses TRBV30 and TRBJ2-7; 13 bases are a match to TRBD2. The CDR3 contains 13 residues. CDR1 is GTSNPN and CDR2 is SVGIG in the germline V gene (reference sequence). The J segment lost 6 bases and the V segment lost 5 bases, leaving 4 bases of the junction unmatched. For the CDR3, the DNA is TGTGCCTGGGCGGGGACTAGCGGGACCGAGCAGTACTTC. Translation: CAWAGTSGTEQYF.

The rearrangement joins TRBV14 to TRBJ1-4; a weak D match, TRBD1 (6 bases). Trimming took off 1 base at V and 3 bases at J, with 9 bases between the two ends. Germline V gives CDR1 SGHDN, CDR2 FVKESK. The CDR3 is made up of 15 amino acids. CDR3: CASSQVRGPNEKLFF. The CDR3 region has the DNA TGTGCCAGCAGCCAAGTGCGGGGGCCTAATGAAAAACTGTTTTTT.

DNA of the CDR3: TGCAGCGTTGGGGGAGGGTCCGCGGATTCGTATGGCTACACCTTC. As protein: CSVGGGSADSYGYTF. The V call is TRBV29-1, the J call TRBJ1-2; D is unclear. CDR3 size: 15 residues. The germline CDR1 and CDR2 sequences are SQVTM and ANQGSEA. Between the trimmed V and J ends, which lost 4 bases and 5 bases, there was a span of 20 bases.

This clone has a handful of counts. The chain joins TRBV29-1 to TRBJ1-1, with TRBD1 identical over 7 bases. Germline trimming cut 4 bases from V and 0 bases from J; bases unmatched to any gene: 2. CDR3 length: 13 residues. Germline CDR1 reads SQVTM; CDR2 reads ANQGSEA. CDR3 amino acids: CSVGQGVNTEAFF. The CDR3 nucleotides read TGCAGCGTTGGGCAGGGGGTGAACACTGAAGCTTTCTTT.

J is TRBJ1-3 and V is TRBV11-1; 12 bases map to TRBD1. Germline V gives CDR1 SGHAT, CDR2 FQDESV (reference sequence). The CDR3 extends over 17 amino acids. The V and J ends lost 4 bases and 7 bases, in that order; junction bases with no gene match: 11. CDR3 in amino acids: CASSSLGQGARRNTIYF. The CDR3 DNA sequence: TGTGCCAGCAGCTCTCTGGGACAGGGGGCGCGCAGGAACACCATATATTTT. The variable domain in full, with the rest retrieved from reference TRBV11-1 and TRBJ1-3, is EAEVAQSPRYKITEKSQAVAFWCDPISGHATLYWYRQILGQGPELLVQFQDESVVDDSQLPKDRFSAERLKGVDSTLKIQPAELGDSAMYLCASSSLGQGARRNTIYFGEGSWLTVV.

Only one count was recorded for this clone. The J gene is TRBJ1-3, the V gene TRBV7-9, with 9 bases lining up with TRBD1. This CDR3 comprises 16 residues. CDR1 is SEHNR and CDR2 is FQNEAQ in the germline V gene (reference sequence). V was pared by 1 base and J by 8 bases, with 9 bases of the junction left unmatched. CDR3 residues: CASSLGPPDRGDTIYF. The CDR3 bases are TGTGCCAGCAGCTTAGGCCCACCGGACAGGGGAGACACCATATATTTT.

J is TRBJ2-3 and V is TRBV10-3; D remains unclear. Trimming stripped 6 bases from V and 2 bases from J, with 9 bases between. The CDR3 covers 13 residues. Germline assignment: CDR1 ENHRY and CDR2 SYGVKD. CDR3 bases: TGTGCCATCAGCCGTACTATCACAGATACGCAGTATTTT. Its translation: CAISRTITDTQYF.

The rearrangement links TRBV20-1 to TRBJ2-7; D is undetermined. There are 11 residues in the CDR3. V shed 2 bases and J shed 1 base, with 3 bases lying between them. The germline V gene encodes CDR1 DFQATT and CDR2 SNEGSKA (reference sequence). CDR3 sequence reads: CSARQSYEQYF. The DNA of the CDR3 is TGCAGTGCTAGACAGTCCTACGAGCAGTACTTC.

This sequence joins TRBV7-2 and TRBJ2-7; possibly TRBD1 for D (6 bases). The CDR3 consists of 13 residues. Trimming took 5 bases from V and 2 from J, leaving 10 bases between them. From germline, CDR1 is SGHTA and CDR2 FQGNSA. The CDR3 loop is CASSPGQPYEQYF. In nucleotides, the CDR3 is TGTGCCAGCAGCCCCGGACAGCCCTACGAGCAGTACTTC. Complete variable domain (other parts from reference TRBV7-2 and TRBJ2-7): GAGVSQSPSNKVTEKGKDVELRCDPISGHTALYWYRQSLGQGLEFLIYFQGNSAPDKSGLPSDRFSAERTGGSVSTLTIQRTQQEDSAVYLCASSPGQPYEQYFGPGTRLTVT.

J is TRBJ2-1 and V is TRBV30, with TRBD2 matching over 9 bases. The CDR3 length is 15 residues. The V gene end was trimmed by 6 bases and the J gene end by 9 bases; junction bases not matched to a gene: 15. The germline CDR1 and CDR2 sequences are GTSNPN and SVGIG (reference sequence). CDR3 amino acids: CACTGTSKRWSEQFF. As DNA, the CDR3 is TGTGCCTGCACCGGGACTAGCAAAAGGTGGAGTGAGCAGTTCTTC.

The chain couples TRBV10-3 to TRBJ1-2, with 10 bases that match TRBD1. This CDR3 comprises 17 residues. Germline values: CDR1 ENHRY, CDR2 SYGVKD. V lost 4 bases, J lost 3 bases, and 11 bases stayed unmatched. This chain's CDR3 is CAISGRDRGQSHYGYTF. The CDR3 DNA is TGTGCCATCAGTGGCCGGGACAGGGGACAGAGTCACTATGGCTACACCTTC.

This clone was observed a handful of times. This chain joins TRBV6-5 and TRBJ1-6; tentative D call: TRBD1 (5 bases). The V end was cut by 6 bases, the J end by 4 bases, with 10 bases between. Per germline, CDR1 MNHEY and CDR2 SVGAGI. The CDR3 has 14 residues. The DNA for the CDR3 is TGTGCCAGCAGAGACAGTCCATATAATTCACCCCTCCACTTT. This translates into CASRDSPYNSPLHF.

The chain combines TRBV6-6 with TRBJ1-3; maybe TRBD1 (5 bases). The germline CDR1 and CDR2 sequences are MNHNY and SVGAGI (reference sequence). The CDR3 runs 14 residues. Trimming shortened V by 5 bases and J by 3 bases, and 11 bases separated the two germline ends. The CDR3 region is CASSQGRDGNTIYF. The CDR3 coding sequence is TGTGCCAGCAGTCAAGGCAGGGATGGAAACACCATATATTTT.

The gene calls are TRBV30 and TRBJ2-1; 11 bases map to TRBD2. This CDR3 has 16 residues. The V gene end was trimmed by 3 bases and the J gene end by 4 bases; junction bases not matched to a gene: 8. Germline V gene data show CDR1 as GTSNPN and CDR2 as SVGIG (reference sequence). This chain's CDR3 is CAWSSAASGGYNEQFF. In nucleotides, the CDR3 is TGTGCCTGGAGCAGCGCAGCTAGCGGGGGGTACAATGAGCAGTTCTTC.